The clone carrying this T cell receptor (beta chain) has just one count. Its antigen is not identified. The data stem from a study of T cell responses to AZD1222 COVID-19 vaccine. CDR1 and CDR2 (germline): MNHNY, SVGAGI (reference sequence). The V segment lost 6 bases and the J segment 7 bases; nucleotides outside the gene matches: 5. The CDR3 is made up of 14 amino acids. Clones were read by immunoSEQ multiplex PCR, and TCRdb kept only the in-frame ones, dropping some. The sample comprises 200,000 or so clones, around nine tenths of which are singletons, and 7.7% rests with the top ten. Overall study findings and caveats: There were repertoire samples only from the period after the peak T cell response.

J is TRBJ1-4 and V is TRBV6-6; 10 nucleotides match TRBD1. The starting material was peripheral blood, obtained on day 0 of AZD1222 vaccination. The receptor comes from an adult in good health. The CDR3 loop reads CASRGQGFGEKLFF. The CDR3 nucleotides are TGTGCCAGCAGGGGACAGGGGTTCGGTGAAAAACTGTTTTTT.